The following is a T cell receptor beta chain sequence with its context. The data were obtained in a study of T-cell reconstitution after alpha-beta-depleted transplantation in children. Preparation of the TCRbeta library involved a method that used unique molecular identifiers. Each CDR3 protein gets one entry after TCRdb re-called the PCR reads with MiXCR. The sample carries 600,000 to 700,000 distinct CDR3 sequences, around 16% recorded once. This CDR3 spans 15 amino acids. Germline V gene data show CDR1 as SGHRS and CDR2 as YFSETQ. V gave up 0 bases and J gave up 4 bases, with 13 bases separating them.

The source was PBMCs from the stem cell graft donor, collected from the stem cell graft. The chain combines TRBV5-1 with TRBJ1-1; no clear D. The sequence came from a human donor who donated a stem cell graft to a child with acute myeloid leukemia. The DNA for the CDR3 is TGCGCCAGCAGCTTGGCCACCGGAGGTGGCACTGAAGCTTTCTTT. Its translation is CASSLATGGGTEAFF.